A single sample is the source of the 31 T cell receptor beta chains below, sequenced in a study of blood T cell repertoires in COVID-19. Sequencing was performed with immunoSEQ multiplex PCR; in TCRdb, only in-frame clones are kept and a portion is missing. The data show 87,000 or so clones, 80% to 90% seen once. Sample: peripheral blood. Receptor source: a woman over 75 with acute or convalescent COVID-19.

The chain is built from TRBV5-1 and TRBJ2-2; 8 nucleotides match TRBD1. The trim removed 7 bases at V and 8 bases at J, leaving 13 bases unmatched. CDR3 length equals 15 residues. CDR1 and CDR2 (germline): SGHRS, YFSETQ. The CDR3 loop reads CASGIGTGAAGELFF. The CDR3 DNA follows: TGCGCCAGCGGGATTGGGACAGGTGCTGCGGGGGAGCTGTTTTTT. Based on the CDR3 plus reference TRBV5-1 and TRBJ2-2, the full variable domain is KAGVTQTPRYLIKTRGQQVTLSCSPISGHRSVSWYQQTPGQGLQFLFEYFSETQRNKGNFPGRFSGRQFSNSRSEMNVSTLELGDSALYLCASGIGTGAAGELFFGEGSRLTVL.

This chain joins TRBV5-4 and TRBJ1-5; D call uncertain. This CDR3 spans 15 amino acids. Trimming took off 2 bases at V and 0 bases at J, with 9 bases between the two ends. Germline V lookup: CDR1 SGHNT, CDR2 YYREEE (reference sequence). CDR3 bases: TGTGCCAGCAGCTTCGGCGGTAATAGCAATCAGCCCCAGCATTTT. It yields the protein CASSFGGNSNQPQHF.

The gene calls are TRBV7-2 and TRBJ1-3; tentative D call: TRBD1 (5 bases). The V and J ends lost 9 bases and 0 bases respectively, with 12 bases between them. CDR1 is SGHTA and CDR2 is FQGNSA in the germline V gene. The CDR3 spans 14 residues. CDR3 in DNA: TGTGCCAGTTCCAGGGCAGTCTCTGGAAACACCATATATTTT. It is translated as CASSRAVSGNTIYF. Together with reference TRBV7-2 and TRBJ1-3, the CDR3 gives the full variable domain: GAGVSQSPSNKVTEKGKDVELRCDPISGHTALYWYRQSLGQGLEFLIYFQGNSAPDKSGLPSDRFSAERTGGSVSTLTIQRTQQEDSAVYLCASSRAVSGNTIYFGEGSWLTVV.

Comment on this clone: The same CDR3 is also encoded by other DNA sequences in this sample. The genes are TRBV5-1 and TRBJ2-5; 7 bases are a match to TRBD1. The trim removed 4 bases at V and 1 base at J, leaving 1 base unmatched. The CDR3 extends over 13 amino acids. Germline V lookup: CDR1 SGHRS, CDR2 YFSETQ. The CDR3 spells CASSRDSQETQYF. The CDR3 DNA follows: TGCGCCAGCAGCCGGGACAGCCAAGAGACCCAGTACTTC.

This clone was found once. The CDR3 nucleotides are TGTGCCAGCAGCTGGGGCGGGGGAACAGATACGCAGTATTTT. Translated: CASSWGGGTDTQYF. The chain has TRBV11-1 and TRBJ2-3; the match to TRBD2 covers 7 bases. The V gene's germline CDR1 is SGHAT and CDR2 FQDESV (reference sequence). The V segment lost 4 bases and the J segment 3 bases; nucleotides outside the gene matches: 4. The CDR3 covers 14 residues.

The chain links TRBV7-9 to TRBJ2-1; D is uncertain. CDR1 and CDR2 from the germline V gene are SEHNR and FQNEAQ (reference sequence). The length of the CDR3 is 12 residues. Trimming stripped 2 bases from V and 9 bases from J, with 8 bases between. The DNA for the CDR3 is TGTGCCAGCAGCTTATTTCCGAGTGAGCAGTTCTTC. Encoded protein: CASSLFPSEQFF.

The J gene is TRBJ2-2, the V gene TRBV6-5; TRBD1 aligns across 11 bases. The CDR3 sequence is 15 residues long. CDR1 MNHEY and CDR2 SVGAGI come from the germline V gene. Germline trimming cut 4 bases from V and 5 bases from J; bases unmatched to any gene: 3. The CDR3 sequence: CASSSGQGATGELFF. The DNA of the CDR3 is TGTGCCAGCAGTTCTGGACAGGGGGCAACCGGGGAGCTGTTTTTT.

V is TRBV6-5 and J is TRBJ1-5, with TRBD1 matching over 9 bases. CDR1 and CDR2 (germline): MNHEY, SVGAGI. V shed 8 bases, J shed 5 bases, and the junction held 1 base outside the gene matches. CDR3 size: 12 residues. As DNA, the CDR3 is TGTGCCAGCGGGGACAGGGATCAGCCCCAGCATTTT. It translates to CASGDRDQPQHF.

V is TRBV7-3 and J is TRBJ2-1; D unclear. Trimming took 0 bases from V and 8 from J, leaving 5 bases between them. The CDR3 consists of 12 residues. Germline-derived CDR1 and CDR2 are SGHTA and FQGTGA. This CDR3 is CASSLTGDEQFF. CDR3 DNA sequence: TGTGCCAGCAGCTTAACGGGCGATGAGCAGTTCTTC.

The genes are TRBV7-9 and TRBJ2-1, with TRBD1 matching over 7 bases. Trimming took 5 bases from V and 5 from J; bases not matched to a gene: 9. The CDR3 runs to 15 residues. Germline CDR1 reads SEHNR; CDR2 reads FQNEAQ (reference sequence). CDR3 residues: CASSRGQPLHNEQFF. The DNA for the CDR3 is TGTGCCAGCAGCAGGGGACAGCCACTACACAATGAGCAGTTCTTC. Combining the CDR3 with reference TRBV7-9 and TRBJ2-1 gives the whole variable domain DTGVSQNPRHKITKRGQNVTFRCDPISEHNRLYWYRQTLGQGPEFLTYFQNEAQLEKSRLLSDRFSAERPKGSFSTLEIQRTEQGDSAMYLCASSRGQPLHNEQFFGPGTRLTVL.

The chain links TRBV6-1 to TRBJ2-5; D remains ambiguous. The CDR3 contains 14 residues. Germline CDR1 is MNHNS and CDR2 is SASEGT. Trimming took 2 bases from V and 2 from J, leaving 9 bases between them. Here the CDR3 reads CASSEPLVQETQYF. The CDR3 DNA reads TGTGCCAGCAGTGAACCCTTAGTACAAGAGACCCAGTACTTC.

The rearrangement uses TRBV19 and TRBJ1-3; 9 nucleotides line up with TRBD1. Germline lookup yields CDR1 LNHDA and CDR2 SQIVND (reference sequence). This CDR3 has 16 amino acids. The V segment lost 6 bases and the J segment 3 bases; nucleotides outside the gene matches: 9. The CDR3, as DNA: TGTGCCAGTAGGGCACAGGGGGCACGGGATGGAAACACCATATATTTT. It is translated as CASRAQGARDGNTIYF.

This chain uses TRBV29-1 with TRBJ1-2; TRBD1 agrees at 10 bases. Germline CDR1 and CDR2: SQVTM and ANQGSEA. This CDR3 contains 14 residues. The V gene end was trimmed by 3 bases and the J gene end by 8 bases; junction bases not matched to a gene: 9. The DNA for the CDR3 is TGCAGCGTTGACACCCGGGACAGGGGACAGGGCTACACCTTC. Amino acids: CSVDTRDRGQGYTF.

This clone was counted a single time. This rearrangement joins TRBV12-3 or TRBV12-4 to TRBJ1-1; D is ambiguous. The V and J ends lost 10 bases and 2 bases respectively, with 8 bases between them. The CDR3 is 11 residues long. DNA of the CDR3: TGTGCCACCCGGGATAACACTGAAGCTTTCTTT. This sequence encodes CATRDNTEAFF.

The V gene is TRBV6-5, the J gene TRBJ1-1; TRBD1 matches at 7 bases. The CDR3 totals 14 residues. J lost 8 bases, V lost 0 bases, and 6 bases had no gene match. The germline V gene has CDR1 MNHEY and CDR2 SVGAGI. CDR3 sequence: CASSYSTGRIEAFF. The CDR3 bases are TGTGCCAGCAGTTACTCGACAGGGAGGATAGAAGCTTTCTTT.

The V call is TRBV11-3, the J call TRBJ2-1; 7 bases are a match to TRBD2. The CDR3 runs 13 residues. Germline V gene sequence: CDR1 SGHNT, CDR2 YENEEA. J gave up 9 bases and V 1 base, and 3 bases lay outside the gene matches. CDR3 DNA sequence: TGTGCCAGCAGCTTAGCCCCGGGGGGTGAGCAGTTCTTC. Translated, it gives CASSLAPGGEQFF.

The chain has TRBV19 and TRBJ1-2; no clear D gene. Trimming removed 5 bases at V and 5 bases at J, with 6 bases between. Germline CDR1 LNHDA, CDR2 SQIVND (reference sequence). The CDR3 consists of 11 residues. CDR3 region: CASSQTYGYTF. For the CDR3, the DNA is TGTGCCAGTAGTCAAACATATGGCTACACCTTC.

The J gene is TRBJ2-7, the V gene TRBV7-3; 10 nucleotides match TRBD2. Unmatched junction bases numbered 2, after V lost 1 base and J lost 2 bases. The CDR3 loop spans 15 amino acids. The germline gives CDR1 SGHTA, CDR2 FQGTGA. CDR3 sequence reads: CASSLNSGGAYEQYF. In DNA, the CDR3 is TGTGCCAGCAGCTTAAACAGCGGGGGGGCCTACGAGCAGTACTTC. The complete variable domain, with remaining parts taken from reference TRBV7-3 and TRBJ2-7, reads GAGVSQTPSNKVTEKGKYVELRCDPISGHTALYWYRQSLGQGPEFLIYFQGTGAADDSGLPNDRFFAVRPEGSVSTLKIQRTERGDSAVYLCASSLNSGGAYEQYFGPGTRLTVT.

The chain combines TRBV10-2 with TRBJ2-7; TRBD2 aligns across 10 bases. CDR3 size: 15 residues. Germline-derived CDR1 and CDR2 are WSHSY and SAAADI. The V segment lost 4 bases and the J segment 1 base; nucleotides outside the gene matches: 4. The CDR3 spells CASSVSGRTSYEQYF. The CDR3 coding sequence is TGCGCCAGCAGTGTTAGCGGGAGGACGTCCTACGAGCAGTACTTC.

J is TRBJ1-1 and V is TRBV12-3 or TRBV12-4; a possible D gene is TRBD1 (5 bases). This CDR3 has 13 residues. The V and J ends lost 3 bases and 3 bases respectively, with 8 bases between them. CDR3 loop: CASSLTDDTEAFF. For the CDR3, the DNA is TGTGCCAGCAGTTTGACAGACGACACTGAAGCTTTCTTT.

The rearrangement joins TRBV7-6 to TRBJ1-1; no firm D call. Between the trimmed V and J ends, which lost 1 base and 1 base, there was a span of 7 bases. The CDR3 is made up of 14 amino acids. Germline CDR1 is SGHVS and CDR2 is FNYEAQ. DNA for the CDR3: TGTGCCAGCAGCTTAGGGGCAGCGAACACTGAAGCTTTCTTT. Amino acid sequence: CASSLGAANTEAFF.

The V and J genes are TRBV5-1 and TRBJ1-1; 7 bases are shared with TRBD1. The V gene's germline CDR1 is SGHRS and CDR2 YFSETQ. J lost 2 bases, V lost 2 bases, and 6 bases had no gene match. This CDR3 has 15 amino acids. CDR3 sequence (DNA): TGCGCCAGCAGCTTTACAGGGGACATCAACACTGAAGCTTTCTTT. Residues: CASSFTGDINTEAFF. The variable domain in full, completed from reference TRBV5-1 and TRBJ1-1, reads KAGVTQTPRYLIKTRGQQVTLSCSPISGHRSVSWYQQTPGQGLQFLFEYFSETQRNKGNFPGRFSGRQFSNSRSEMNVSTLELGDSALYLCASSFTGDINTEAFFGQGTRLTVV.

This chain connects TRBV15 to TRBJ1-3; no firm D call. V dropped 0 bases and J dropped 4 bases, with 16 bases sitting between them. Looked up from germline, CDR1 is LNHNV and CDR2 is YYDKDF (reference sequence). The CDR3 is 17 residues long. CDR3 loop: CATSRDLRVGRGNTIYF. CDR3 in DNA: TGTGCCACCAGCAGAGACCTTAGGGTGGGGAGGGGAAACACCATATATTTT. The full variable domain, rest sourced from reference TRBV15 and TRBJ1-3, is DAMVIQNPRYQVTQFGKPVTLSCSQTLNHNVMYWYQQKSSQAPKLLFHYYDKDFNNEADTPDNFQSRRPNTSFCFLDIRSPGLGDTAMYLCATSRDLRVGRGNTIYFGEGSWLTVV.

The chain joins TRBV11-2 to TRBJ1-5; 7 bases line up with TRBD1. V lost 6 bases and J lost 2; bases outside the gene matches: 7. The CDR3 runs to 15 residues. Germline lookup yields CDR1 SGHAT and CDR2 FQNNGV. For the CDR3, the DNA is TGTGCCAGCAGTCGGGACAGCCGGGGCAATCAGCCCCAGCATTTT. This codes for CASSRDSRGNQPQHF.

CDR3 protein: CASGTGTSGSGETQYF. The CDR3 nucleotides read TGTGCTAGTGGAACCGGGACTAGCGGGAGCGGGGAGACCCAGTACTTC. This sequence joins TRBV12-5 and TRBJ2-5; the match to TRBD2 covers 14 bases. CDR3 length: 16 amino acids. V lost 6 bases to trimming and J lost 5 bases; unmatched junction nucleotides: 8. Germline V CDR1 and CDR2: LGHNT, FRNRAP.

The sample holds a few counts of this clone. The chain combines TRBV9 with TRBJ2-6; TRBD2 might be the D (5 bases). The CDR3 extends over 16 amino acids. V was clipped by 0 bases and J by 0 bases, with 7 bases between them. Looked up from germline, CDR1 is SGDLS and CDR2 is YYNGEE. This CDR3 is CASSVGAGSGANVLTF. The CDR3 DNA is TGTGCCAGCAGCGTAGGTGCGGGCTCTGGGGCCAACGTCCTGACTTTC.

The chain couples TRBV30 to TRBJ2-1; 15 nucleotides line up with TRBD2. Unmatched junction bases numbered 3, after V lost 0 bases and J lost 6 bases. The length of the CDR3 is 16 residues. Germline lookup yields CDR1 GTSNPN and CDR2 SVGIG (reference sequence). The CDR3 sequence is CAWSVQGLAGGNEQFF. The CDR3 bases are TGTGCCTGGAGTGTACAGGGACTAGCGGGAGGCAATGAGCAGTTCTTC.

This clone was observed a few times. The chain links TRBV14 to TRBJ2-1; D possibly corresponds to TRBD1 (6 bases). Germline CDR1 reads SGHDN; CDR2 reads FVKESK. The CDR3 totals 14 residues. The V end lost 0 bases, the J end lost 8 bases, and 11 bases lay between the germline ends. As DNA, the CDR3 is TGTGCCAGCAGCCAAGATTGGGGGCGGGATGAGCAGTTCTTC. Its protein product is CASSQDWGRDEQFF.

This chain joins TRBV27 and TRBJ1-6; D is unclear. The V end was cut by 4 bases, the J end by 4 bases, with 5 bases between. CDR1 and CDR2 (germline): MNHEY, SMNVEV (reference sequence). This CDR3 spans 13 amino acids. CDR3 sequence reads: CASSSNYNSPLHF. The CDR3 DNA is TGTGCCAGCAGTTCAAATTATAATTCACCCCTCCACTTT.

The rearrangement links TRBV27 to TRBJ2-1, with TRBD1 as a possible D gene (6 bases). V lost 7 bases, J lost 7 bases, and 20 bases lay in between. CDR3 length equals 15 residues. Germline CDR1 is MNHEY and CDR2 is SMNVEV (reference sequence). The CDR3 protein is CASTLRLGASNEQFF. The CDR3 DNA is TGTGCCAGCACCTTACGGCTGGGGGCGAGTAATGAGCAGTTCTTC.

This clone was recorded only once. CDR3 DNA: TGCGCCAGCAGCTCGGACAGGGGGGCGTTTGGGAACACTGAAGCTTTCTTT. It encodes CASSSDRGAFGNTEAFF. The chain couples TRBV5-1 to TRBJ1-1; the match to TRBD1 covers 10 bases. From germline, CDR1 is SGHRS and CDR2 YFSETQ. The V and J ends lost 3 bases and 1 base, in that order; junction bases with no gene match: 9. The CDR3 covers 17 residues.